One sample yielded the 17 T cell receptor beta chains listed below, sequenced in a study of blood T cell repertoires in COVID-19. Sequencing used immunoSEQ multiplex PCR; TCRdb keeps in-frame clones, though not all of them. Seen here are around 240,000 clones, approximately 85% observed once, and the top ten hold 1.9%. The specimen sequenced was PBMCs or T cells enriched from blood (not recorded which). The receptors were sampled from a woman in her 50s who had recovered from COVID-19.

The V and J genes are TRBV19 and TRBJ2-3, with 7 bases lining up with TRBD1. In germline, CDR1 is LNHDA, CDR2 SQIVND (reference sequence). Germline trimming cut 5 bases from V and 3 bases from J; bases unmatched to any gene: 5. The CDR3 consists of 14 residues. CDR3 coding DNA: TGTGCCAGTAGTCGTAGACAGGGAACAGATACGCAGTATTTT. Translating gives CASSRRQGTDTQYF.

J is TRBJ2-7 and V is TRBV6-1; the D gene is possibly TRBD1 (5 bases). Between the trimmed V and J ends, which lost 0 bases and 7 bases, there was a span of 19 bases. The CDR3 covers 16 residues. Germline assignment: CDR1 MNHNS and CDR2 SASEGT. Written as DNA, the CDR3 is TGTGCCAGCAGTGAAGCGAAGGGGTTGAGGCTGGGTGAGCAGTACTTC. Translated, it gives CASSEAKGLRLGEQYF.

This clone came up once. The chain couples TRBV28 to TRBJ1-3, with D unresolved. The germline V gene has CDR1 MDHEN and CDR2 SYDVKM. The CDR3 has 12 amino acids. V lost 10 bases and J lost 4, with 11 bases in between. The CDR3 sequence: CATEGAGNTIYF. The CDR3 DNA is TGTGCCACCGAGGGAGCCGGAAACACCATATATTTT.

The genes are TRBV18 and TRBJ2-1; 10 nucleotides match TRBD2. Germline values: CDR1 KGHSH, CDR2 LQKENI. The trim removed 6 bases at V and 5 bases at J, leaving 16 bases unmatched. CDR3 length equals 18 residues. DNA of the CDR3: TGTGCCAGCTCCCCTGGGTCGGCTAGCGGGAGAGTAGACAATGAGCAGTTCTTC. It translates to CASSPGSASGRVDNEQFF. The complete variable domain, with remaining parts taken from reference TRBV18 and TRBJ2-1, reads NAGVMQNPRHLVRRRGQEARLRCSPMKGHSHVYWYRQLPEEGLKFMVYLQKENIIDESGMPKERFSAEFPKEGPSILRIQQVVRGDSAAYFCASSPGSASGRVDNEQFFGPGTRLTVL.

The CDR3 DNA is TGTGCCAGCAGCCAAGGTAGTTACTCCTACAATGAGCAGTTCTTC. Its protein is CASSQGSYSYNEQFF. The V and J genes are TRBV3-1 (or the pseudogene TRBV3-2) and TRBJ2-1; D is undetermined. Per the germline V gene, CDR1 is LGHDT and CDR2 is YNNKEL (reference sequence). CDR3 length: 15 amino acids. V lost 1 base and J lost 0, with 7 bases in between.

The V call is TRBV19, the J call TRBJ1-1; 7 bases fit TRBD1. Germline-derived CDR1 and CDR2 are LNHDA and SQIVND (reference sequence). This CDR3 comprises 14 residues. V lost 1 base, J lost 1 base, and 0 bases stayed unmatched. The CDR3 bases are TGTGCCAGTAGTATAGGGACAGGGAACACTGAAGCTTTCTTT. Its translation: CASSIGTGNTEAFF.

This sequence joins TRBV6-5 and TRBJ2-1, with a tentative D call TRBD1 (6 bases). V dropped 6 bases and J dropped 4 bases, with 10 bases sitting between them. The V gene's germline CDR1 is MNHEY and CDR2 SVGAGI. CDR3 length equals 13 residues. CDR3 region: CASRLGQYNEQFF. The DNA for the CDR3 is TGTGCCAGCAGGCTAGGACAGTACAATGAGCAGTTCTTC.

The V gene is TRBV27, the J gene TRBJ2-2; 9 bases are shared with TRBD2. The CDR3 length is 14 residues. CDR1 is MNHEY and CDR2 is SMNVEV in the germline V gene (reference sequence). Trimming at V came to 5 bases and at J to 7 bases, leaving 5 bases not matched to a gene. The CDR3 region is CASSPGLAFGELFF. CDR3 in DNA: TGTGCCAGCAGTCCGGGACTAGCTTTCGGGGAGCTGTTTTTT.

V gene TRBV15 combines with J gene TRBJ2-3; TRBD2 matches 9 bases. With 8 bases clipped from V and 2 bases from J, the junction kept 8 bases outside the gene matches. In germline, CDR1 is LNHNV, CDR2 YYDKDF (reference sequence). The CDR3 has 15 amino acids. This CDR3 is CATCPSGGYTDTQYF. In DNA form, the CDR3 reads TGTGCCACCTGCCCGAGCGGGGGGTACACAGATACGCAGTATTTT.

This clone was recorded a few times. The chain carries TRBV11-1 and TRBJ1-1; D is unclear. V lost 7 bases and J lost 0, with 18 bases in between. Germline CDR1 and CDR2: SGHAT and FQDESV (reference sequence). The CDR3 is made up of 16 amino acids. The CDR3 DNA follows: TGTGCCAGCAAAACGGGGTCAGAGACTTTGAACACTGAAGCTTTCTTT. Its protein product is CASKTGSETLNTEAFF.

This chain links TRBV2 with TRBJ1-2; no definite D call. Trimming pared 4 bases from V and 2 bases from J, leaving 8 bases between. Germline CDR1 is SNHLY and CDR2 is FYNNEI. CDR3 size: 13 residues. The chain's CDR3 is CASSVEVNYGYTF. CDR3 DNA: TGTGCCAGCAGTGTCGAGGTAAACTATGGCTACACCTTC.

This chain links TRBV28 with TRBJ2-7; TRBD1 aligns across 11 bases. The CDR3 spans 17 residues. Trimming removed 5 bases from V and 3 bases from J; junction bases left unmatched: 12. The germline V gene encodes CDR1 MDHEN and CDR2 SYDVKM. As DNA, the CDR3 is TGTGCCAGCAGTCCGCGGACAGGGGGCGGTAGATTCTACGAGCAGTACTTC. This translates into CASSPRTGGGRFYEQYF.

V is TRBV3-1 (or the pseudogene TRBV3-2) and J is TRBJ2-7, with TRBD2 identical over 8 bases. The trim removed 0 bases at V and 4 bases at J, leaving 8 bases unmatched. The germline gives CDR1 LGHDT, CDR2 YNNKEL (reference sequence). The CDR3 length is 16 residues. CDR3 loop: CASSQELGGRSYEQYF. CDR3 bases: TGTGCCAGCAGCCAAGAACTAGGCGGGAGGTCATACGAGCAGTACTTC.

A single count supports this clone. J is TRBJ1-2 and V is TRBV6-6; weak D call: TRBD1 (5 bases). The CDR3 has 13 residues. V lost 2 bases to trimming and J lost 5 bases, with 9 bases between them. Germline V gene lookup returns CDR1 MNHNY and CDR2 SVGAGI (reference sequence). Here the CDR3 reads CASSYGAVYGYTF. CDR3 nucleotides: TGTGCCAGCAGTTACGGGGCAGTGTATGGCTACACCTTC.

This chain joins TRBV27 and TRBJ1-1; 7 bases map to TRBD1. This CDR3 is built from 16 residues. Germline V gives CDR1 MNHEY, CDR2 SMNVEV (reference sequence). The J segment lost 0 bases and the V segment lost 2 bases, leaving 6 bases of the junction unmatched. The CDR3 sequence: CASSLIGTALNTEAFF. The DNA for the CDR3 is TGTGCCAGCAGTTTAATCGGGACAGCCCTGAACACTGAAGCTTTCTTT.

This chain uses TRBV5-1 with TRBJ1-5; no reliable D call. Trimming took 0 bases from V and 5 from J, leaving 9 bases between them. The germline V gene encodes CDR1 SGHRS and CDR2 YFSETQ. This CDR3 is 14 amino acids long. DNA of the CDR3: TGCGCCAGCAGCTTGGGCGGGGTAGATCAGCCCCAGCATTTT. This encodes CASSLGGVDQPQHF.

The V call is TRBV12-3 or TRBV12-4, the J call TRBJ2-5; 7 bases agree with TRBD2. With V trimmed by 4 bases and J by 5 bases, 4 bases remained unmatched. The CDR3 has 13 residues. The CDR3 DNA reads TGTGCCAGCAGTTGGAGGGAGGGTGAGACCCAGTACTTC. Amino acid sequence: CASSWREGETQYF.